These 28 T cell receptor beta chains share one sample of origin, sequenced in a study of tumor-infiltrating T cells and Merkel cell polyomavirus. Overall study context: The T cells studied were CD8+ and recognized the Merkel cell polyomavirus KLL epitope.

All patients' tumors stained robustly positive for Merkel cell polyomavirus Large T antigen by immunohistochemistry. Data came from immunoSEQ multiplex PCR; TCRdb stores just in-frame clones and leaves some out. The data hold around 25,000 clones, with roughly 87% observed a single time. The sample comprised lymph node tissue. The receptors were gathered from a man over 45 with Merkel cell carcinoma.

The chain's CDR3 is CAISKAGQGNTGELFF. The CDR3 coding sequence is TGTGCCATCAGTAAGGCGGGACAGGGAAACACCGGGGAGCTGTTTTTT. V usage is TRBV10-3 and J usage is TRBJ2-2; 9 positions match TRBD1. Per the germline V gene, CDR1 is ENHRY and CDR2 is SYGVKD. With 5 bases clipped from V and 2 bases from J, the junction kept 6 bases outside the gene matches. This CDR3 has 16 amino acids.

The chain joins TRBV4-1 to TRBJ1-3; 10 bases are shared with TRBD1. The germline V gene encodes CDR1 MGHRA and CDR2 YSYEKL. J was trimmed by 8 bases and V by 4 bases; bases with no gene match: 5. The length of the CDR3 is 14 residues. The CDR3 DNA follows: TGCGCCAGCAGCCGAGACAGGGGGCGATACACCATATATTTT. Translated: CASSRDRGRYTIYF.

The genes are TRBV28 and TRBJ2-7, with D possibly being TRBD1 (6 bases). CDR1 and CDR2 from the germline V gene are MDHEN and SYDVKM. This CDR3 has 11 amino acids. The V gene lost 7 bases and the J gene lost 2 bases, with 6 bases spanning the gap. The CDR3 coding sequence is TGTGCCAGCACAGGGGCCTACGAGCAGTACTTC. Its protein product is CASTGAYEQYF.

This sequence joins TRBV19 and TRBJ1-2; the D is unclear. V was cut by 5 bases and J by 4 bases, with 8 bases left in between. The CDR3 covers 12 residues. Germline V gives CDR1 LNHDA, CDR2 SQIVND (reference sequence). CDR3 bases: TGTGCCAGTAGTTTCGGGGTCTATGGCTACACCTTC. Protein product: CASSFGVYGYTF.

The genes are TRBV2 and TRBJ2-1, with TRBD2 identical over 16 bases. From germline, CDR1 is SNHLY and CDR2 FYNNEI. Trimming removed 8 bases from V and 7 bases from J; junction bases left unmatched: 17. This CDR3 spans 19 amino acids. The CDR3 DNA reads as TGTGCCAGCTTCCTCCCGGGACTAGCGGGAGGGCCCGGAGGGAATGAGCAGTTCTTC. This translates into CASFLPGLAGGPGGNEQFF.

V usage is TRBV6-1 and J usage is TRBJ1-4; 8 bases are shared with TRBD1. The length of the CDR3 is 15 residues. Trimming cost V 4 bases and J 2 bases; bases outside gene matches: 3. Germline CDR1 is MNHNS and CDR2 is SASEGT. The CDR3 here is CASSVWTGTNEKLFF. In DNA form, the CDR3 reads TGTGCCAGCAGTGTTTGGACAGGGACTAATGAAAAACTGTTTTTT.

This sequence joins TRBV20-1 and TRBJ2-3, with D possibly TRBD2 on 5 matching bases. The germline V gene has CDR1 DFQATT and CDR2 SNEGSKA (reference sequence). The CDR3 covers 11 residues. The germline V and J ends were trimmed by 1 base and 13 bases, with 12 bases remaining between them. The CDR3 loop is CSARAGERKYF. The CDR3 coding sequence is TGCAGTGCTAGAGCCGGGGAAAGGAAGTATTTT.

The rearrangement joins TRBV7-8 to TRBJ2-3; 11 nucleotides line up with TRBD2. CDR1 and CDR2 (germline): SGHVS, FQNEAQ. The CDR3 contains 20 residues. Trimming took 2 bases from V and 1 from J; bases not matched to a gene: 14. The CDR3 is CASSLTSPVTSGSGTDTQYF. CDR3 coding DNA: TGTGCCAGCAGCTTAACTTCCCCCGTTACTAGCGGGAGTGGCACAGATACGCAGTATTTT.

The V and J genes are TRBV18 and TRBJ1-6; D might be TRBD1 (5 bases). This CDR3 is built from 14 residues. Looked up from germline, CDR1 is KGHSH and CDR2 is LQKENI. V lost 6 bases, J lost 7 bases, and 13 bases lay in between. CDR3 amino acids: CASSLDRRNSPLHF. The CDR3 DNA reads TGTGCCAGCTCCCTTGACAGACGGAATTCACCCCTCCACTTT.

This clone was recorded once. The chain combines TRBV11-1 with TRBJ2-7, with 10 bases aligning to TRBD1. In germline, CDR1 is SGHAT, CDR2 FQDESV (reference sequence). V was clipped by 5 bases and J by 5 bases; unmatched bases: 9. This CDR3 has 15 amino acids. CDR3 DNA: TGTGCCAGCAGCGTAAACCGGGACAGGGGCCACGAGCAGTACTTC. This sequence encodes CASSVNRDRGHEQYF.

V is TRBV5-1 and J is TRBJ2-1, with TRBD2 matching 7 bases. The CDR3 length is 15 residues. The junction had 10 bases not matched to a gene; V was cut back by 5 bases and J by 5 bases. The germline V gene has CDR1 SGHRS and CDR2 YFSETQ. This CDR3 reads CASSVVLAVDNEQFF. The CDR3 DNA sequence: TGCGCCAGCAGTGTGGTCCTAGCGGTCGACAATGAGCAGTTCTTC.

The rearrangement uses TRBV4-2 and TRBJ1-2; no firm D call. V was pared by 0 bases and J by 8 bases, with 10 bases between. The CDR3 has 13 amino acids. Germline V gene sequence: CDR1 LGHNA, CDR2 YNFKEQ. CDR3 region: CASSQDIGWGYTF. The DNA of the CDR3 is TGTGCCAGCAGCCAAGATATCGGGTGGGGCTACACCTTC.

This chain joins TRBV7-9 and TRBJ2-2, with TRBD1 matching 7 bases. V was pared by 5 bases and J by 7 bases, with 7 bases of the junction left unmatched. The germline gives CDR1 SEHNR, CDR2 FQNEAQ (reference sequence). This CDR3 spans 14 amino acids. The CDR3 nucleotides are TGTGCCAGCAGCCGCGACAGGGTGTTCGGGGAGCTGTTTTTT. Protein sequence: CASSRDRVFGELFF.

The CDR3 DNA follows: TGTGCCCTGGTTAGCAGGAGGTCGCAAGAGCAGTACTTC. Its protein is CALVSRRSQEQYF. This sequence joins TRBV30 and TRBJ2-7, with TRBD2 as a possible D gene (5 bases). Trimming left V 8 bases short and J 7 bases short, with 21 bases between. CDR1 and CDR2 from the germline V gene are GTSNPN and SVGIG (reference sequence). The CDR3 is 13 residues long.

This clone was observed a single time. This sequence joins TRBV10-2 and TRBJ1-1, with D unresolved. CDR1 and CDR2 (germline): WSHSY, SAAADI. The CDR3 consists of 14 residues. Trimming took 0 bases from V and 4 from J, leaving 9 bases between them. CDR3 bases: TGCGCCAGCAGTGAGTCTACCGGGTTCACTGAAGCTTTCTTT. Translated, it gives CASSESTGFTEAFF.

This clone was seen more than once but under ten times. The CDR3 reads CASSLGQGEQYF. CDR3 coding DNA: TGTGCCAGCAGCCTGGGACAAGGCGAGCAGTACTTC. J is TRBJ2-7 and V is TRBV28, with D maybe TRBD1 (6 bases). The CDR3 sequence is 12 residues long. Trimming removed 6 bases at V and 6 bases at J, with 12 bases between. Looked up from germline, CDR1 is MDHEN and CDR2 is SYDVKM.

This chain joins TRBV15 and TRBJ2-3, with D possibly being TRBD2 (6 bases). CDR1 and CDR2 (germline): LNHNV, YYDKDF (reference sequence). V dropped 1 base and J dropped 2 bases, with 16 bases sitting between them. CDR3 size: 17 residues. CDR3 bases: TGTGCCACCAGCAGAGTTCTTTTAGCGGATCTCACAGATACGCAGTATTTT. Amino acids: CATSRVLLADLTDTQYF.

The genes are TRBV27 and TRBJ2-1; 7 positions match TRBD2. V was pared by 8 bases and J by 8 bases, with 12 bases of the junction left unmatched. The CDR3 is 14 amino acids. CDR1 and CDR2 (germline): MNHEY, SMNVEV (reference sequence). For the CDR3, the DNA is TGTGCCAGCTCGCGGGGACTAATGGTAGATGAGCAGTTCTTC. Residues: CASSRGLMVDEQFF.

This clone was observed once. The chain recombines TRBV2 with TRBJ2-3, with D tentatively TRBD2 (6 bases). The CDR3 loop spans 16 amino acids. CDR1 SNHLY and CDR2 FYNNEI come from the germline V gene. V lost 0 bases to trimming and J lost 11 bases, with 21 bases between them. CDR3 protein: CASSEARGLLGPQQYF. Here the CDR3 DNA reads TGTGCCAGCAGTGAAGCGCGGGGTTTATTGGGTCCTCAGCAGTATTTT. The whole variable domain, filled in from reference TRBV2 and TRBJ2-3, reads EPEVTQTPSHQVTQMGQEVILRCVPISNHLYFYWYRQILGQKVEFLVSFYNNEISEKSEIFDDQFSVERPDGSNFTLKIRSTKLEDSAMYFCASSEARGLLGPQQYFGPGTRLTVL.

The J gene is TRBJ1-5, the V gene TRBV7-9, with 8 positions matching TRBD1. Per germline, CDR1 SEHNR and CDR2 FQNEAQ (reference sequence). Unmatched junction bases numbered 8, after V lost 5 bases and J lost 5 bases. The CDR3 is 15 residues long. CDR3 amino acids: CASSPPGGADQPQHF. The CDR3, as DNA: TGTGCCAGCAGCCCGCCAGGGGGCGCGGATCAGCCCCAGCATTTT.

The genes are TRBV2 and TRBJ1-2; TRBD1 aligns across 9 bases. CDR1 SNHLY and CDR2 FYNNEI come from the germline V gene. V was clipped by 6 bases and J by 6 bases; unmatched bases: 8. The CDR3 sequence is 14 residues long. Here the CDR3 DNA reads TGTGCCAGCAGACGGACAGGGGAACGGGATGGCTACACCTTC. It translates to CASRRTGERDGYTF.

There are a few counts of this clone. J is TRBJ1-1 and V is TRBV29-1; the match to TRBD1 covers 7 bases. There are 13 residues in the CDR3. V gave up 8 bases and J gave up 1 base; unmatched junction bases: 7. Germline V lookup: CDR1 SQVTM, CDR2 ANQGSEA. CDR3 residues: CSSLGGANTEAFF. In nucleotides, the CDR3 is TGCAGCTCCCTAGGGGGCGCGAACACTGAAGCTTTCTTT.

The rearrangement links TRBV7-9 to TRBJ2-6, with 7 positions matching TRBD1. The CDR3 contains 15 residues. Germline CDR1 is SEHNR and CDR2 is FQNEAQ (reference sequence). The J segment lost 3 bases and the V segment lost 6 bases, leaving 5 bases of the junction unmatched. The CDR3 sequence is CASRGTDGGANVLTF. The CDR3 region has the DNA TGTGCCAGCAGGGGGACAGATGGTGGGGCCAACGTCCTGACTTTC.

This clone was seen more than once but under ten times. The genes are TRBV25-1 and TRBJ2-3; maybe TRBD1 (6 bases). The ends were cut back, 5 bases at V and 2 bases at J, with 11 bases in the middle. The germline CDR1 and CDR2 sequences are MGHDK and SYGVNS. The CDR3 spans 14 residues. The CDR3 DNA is TGTGCCAGCAGTAAAGGACAGTTCACAGATACGCAGTATTTT. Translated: CASSKGQFTDTQYF.

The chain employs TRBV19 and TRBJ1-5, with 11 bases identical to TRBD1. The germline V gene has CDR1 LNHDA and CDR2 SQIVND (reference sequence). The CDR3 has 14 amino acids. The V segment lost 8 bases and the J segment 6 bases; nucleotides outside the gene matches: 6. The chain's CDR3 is CASSGQGAGQPQHF. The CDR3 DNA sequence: TGTGCCAGTTCTGGACAGGGGGCAGGTCAGCCCCAGCATTTT.

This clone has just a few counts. The CDR3 is CASSPGRRGETQYF. CDR3 nucleotide sequence: TGTGCCAGCAGTCCTGGACGGAGGGGAGAGACCCAGTACTTC. V and J are TRBV6-5 and TRBJ2-5; D might be TRBD2 (6 bases). Deletions cut 5 bases from V and 4 bases from J, with 14 bases between. Germline CDR1 reads MNHEY; CDR2 reads SVGAGI. The CDR3 is 14 amino acids.

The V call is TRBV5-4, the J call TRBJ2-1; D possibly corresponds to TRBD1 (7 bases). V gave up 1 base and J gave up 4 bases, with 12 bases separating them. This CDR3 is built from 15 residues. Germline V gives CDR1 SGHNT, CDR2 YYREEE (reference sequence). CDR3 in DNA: TGTGCCAGCAGCTTGTCGCAGGGGGGTTACAATGAGCAGTTCTTC. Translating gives CASSLSQGGYNEQFF. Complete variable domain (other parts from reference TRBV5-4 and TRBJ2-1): ETGVTQSPTHLIKTRGQQVTLRCSSQSGHNTVSWYQQALGQGPQFIFQYYREEENGRGNFPPRFSGLQFPNYSSELNVNALELDDSALYLCASSLSQGGYNEQFFGPGTRLTVL.

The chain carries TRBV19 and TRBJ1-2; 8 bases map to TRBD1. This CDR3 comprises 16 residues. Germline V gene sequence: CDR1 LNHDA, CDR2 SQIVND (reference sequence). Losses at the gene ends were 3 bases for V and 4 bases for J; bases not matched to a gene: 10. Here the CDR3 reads CASSMTPQGASYGYTF. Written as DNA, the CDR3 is TGTGCCAGTAGTATGACCCCCCAGGGGGCCAGCTATGGCTACACCTTC.